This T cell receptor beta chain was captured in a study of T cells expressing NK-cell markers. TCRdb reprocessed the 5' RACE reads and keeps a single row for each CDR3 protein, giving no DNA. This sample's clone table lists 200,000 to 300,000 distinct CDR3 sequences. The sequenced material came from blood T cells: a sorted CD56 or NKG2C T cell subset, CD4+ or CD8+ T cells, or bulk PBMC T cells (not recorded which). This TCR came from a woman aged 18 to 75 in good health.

CDR3 residues: CASSYLRGQGVKMNTEAFF. The V gene is TRBV6-2 or TRBV6-3, the J gene TRBJ1-1; TCRdb indicates TRBD1, and absent DNA this call remains unverified. The V gene's germline CDR1 is MNHEY and CDR2 SVGEGT. The CDR3 is 19 amino acids.